These 15 T cell receptor beta chains share one sample of origin, sequenced in a study of sequential checkpoint blockade in melanoma. Produced via immunoSEQ multiplex PCR; TCRdb's table is partial and in-frame only. The table lists some 6,200 clones, roughly 26% of them singletons. The treatment: randomized to nivolumab then ipilimumab (arm A) or the reverse (arm B). Specimen: tumor tissue (inferred from file names), collected from a patient given nivolumab and ipilimumab in sequence. These receptors were obtained from a human donor with melanoma.

This clone was detected only a few times. The J gene is TRBJ2-7, the V gene TRBV23-1, with a weak D call TRBD2 (6 bases). TRBV23-1 counts as an open reading frame of uncertain function. V was cut by 6 bases and J by 4 bases, with 13 bases left in between. The CDR3 has 13 residues. The CDR3 is CASSLVEGYEQYF. In DNA, the CDR3 is TGCGCCAGCAGCTTGGTGGAGGGTTACGAGCAGTACTTC.

There are a few counts of this clone. The chain employs TRBV5-1 and TRBJ2-5, with D perhaps assigned TRBD1 or TRBD2 (5 bases each). Germline V gives CDR1 SGHRS, CDR2 YFSETQ. The CDR3 has 16 amino acids. Trimming stripped 4 bases from V and 7 bases from J, with 23 bases between. The CDR3 is CASSPGTGTVERTQYF. The DNA for the CDR3 is TGCGCCAGCAGCCCTGGGACGGGAACAGTCGAAAGGACCCAGTACTTC. The full variable domain, its missing parts supplied by reference TRBV5-1 and TRBJ2-5, is KAGVTQTPRYLIKTRGQQVTLSCSPISGHRSVSWYQQTPGQGLQFLFEYFSETQRNKGNFPGRFSGRQFSNSRSEMNVSTLELGDSALYLCASSPGTGTVERTQYFGPGTRLLVL.

V and J are TRBV19 and TRBJ2-2, with 7 bases matching TRBD1. With 6 bases clipped from V and 6 bases from J, the junction kept 10 bases outside the gene matches. The V gene's germline CDR1 is LNHDA and CDR2 SQIVND (reference sequence). The length of the CDR3 is 15 residues. CDR3 loop: CASSPFLGGAGELFF. CDR3 coding DNA: TGTGCCAGTAGCCCTTTCTTAGGGGGCGCCGGGGAGCTGTTTTTT.

This clone qualifies as medium-sized (0.01 to 0.1%). The CDR3 sequence: CASSLQGATNEKLFF. For the CDR3, the DNA is TGTGCCAGCAGCCTACAGGGTGCAACTAATGAAAAACTGTTTTTT. The rearrangement uses TRBV11-3 and TRBJ1-4, with a weak D call TRBD1 (6 bases). This CDR3 has 15 amino acids. From germline, CDR1 is SGHNT and CDR2 YENEEA. Deletions cut 5 bases from V and 0 bases from J, with 10 bases between.

This clone was recorded a few times. The chain combines TRBV15 with TRBJ2-1; weak D call: TRBD2 (6 bases). The CDR3 runs 16 residues. Looked up from germline, CDR1 is LNHNV and CDR2 is YYDKDF (reference sequence). Deletions cut 8 bases from V and 6 bases from J, with 23 bases between. For the CDR3, the DNA is TGTGCCACCGGTATGAGAGTTATAGCGGCAATCAATGAGCAGTTCTTC. Its translation: CATGMRVIAAINEQFF.

This clone has only a few counts. This rearrangement joins TRBV9 to TRBJ2-2; D call uncertain. This CDR3 region has 13 residues. The germline V gene has CDR1 SGDLS and CDR2 YYNGEE. V shed 0 bases and J shed 6 bases, with 6 bases lying between them. The CDR3 DNA reads TGTGCCAGCAGCGTAGACCCCGCCGGGGAGCTGTTTTTT. Amino acid sequence: CASSVDPAGELFF.

In this sample, this clone turned up many times. The chain combines TRBV11-3 with TRBJ2-5; 11 bases map to TRBD2. CDR1 and CDR2 from the germline V gene are SGHNT and YENEEA. V trimming: 4 bases; J trimming: 1 base; junction bases outside the gene matches: 5. This CDR3 is built from 16 residues. The CDR3, as DNA: TGTGCCAGCAGCTCCCGACTAGCGGGGTTCCAAGAGACCCAGTACTTC. This translates into CASSSRLAGFQETQYF.

The V gene is TRBV19, the J gene TRBJ2-4; the D gene is possibly TRBD2 (6 bases). V lost 5 bases and J 2 bases, leaving 19 bases between the germline ends. Germline V gene sequence: CDR1 LNHDA, CDR2 SQIVND (reference sequence). The CDR3 runs to 17 residues. CDR3 DNA sequence: TGTGCCAGTAGTCACCGCCGGGGGACGGGTACCAAAAACATTCAGTACTTC. It yields the protein CASSHRRGTGTKNIQYF. The full variable domain, with the rest looked up from reference TRBV19 and TRBJ2-4, is DGGITQSPKYLFRKEGQNVTLSCEQNLNHDAMYWYRQDPGQGLRLIYYSQIVNDFQKGDIAEGYSVSREKKESFPLTVTSAQKNPTAFYLCASSHRRGTGTKNIQYFGAGTRLSVL.

This clone was recorded at least ten times. The J gene is TRBJ2-5, the V gene TRBV11-3; the D is unclear. Germline CDR1 SGHNT, CDR2 YENEEA. V was pared by 1 base and J by 4 bases, with 13 bases between. The CDR3 has 15 residues. This chain's CDR3 is CASSLGLGMAETQYF. CDR3 coding DNA: TGTGCCAGCAGCTTAGGGTTAGGAATGGCAGAGACCCAGTACTTC.

In its sample, this clone ranks as medium-sized. This rearrangement joins TRBV6-8 to TRBJ2-3, with 8 bases that match TRBD1. Trimming removed 5 bases from V and 5 bases from J; junction bases left unmatched: 3. Germline V lookup: CDR1 MNHGY, CDR2 SAAAGT. This CDR3 has 13 amino acids. This CDR3 is CASSGTGGDTQYF. In nucleotides, the CDR3 is TGTGCCAGCAGTGGAACAGGGGGAGATACGCAGTATTTT.

In this sample, this clone turned up a few times. J is TRBJ1-2 and V is TRBV4-1, with 7 bases aligning to TRBD1. After removal of 3 bases from V and 3 bases from J, the junction contained 4 bases not matched to a gene. Germline CDR1 reads MGHRA; CDR2 reads YSYEKL. This CDR3 contains 14 residues. This CDR3 reads CASSHLTGDYGYTF. The CDR3 DNA reads TGCGCCAGCAGCCACCTAACAGGGGACTATGGCTACACCTTC.

In its sample, this clone was seen many times. The rearrangement uses TRBV11-3 and TRBJ1-1, with D uncertain. The CDR3 is 14 amino acids. The V end lost 5 bases, the J end lost 5 bases, and 15 bases lay between the germline ends. From germline, CDR1 is SGHNT and CDR2 YENEEA. CDR3 region: CASSLVSVRTEAFF. CDR3 in DNA: TGTGCCAGCAGCCTAGTGAGCGTTCGTACTGAAGCTTTCTTT. Drawing the rest from reference TRBV11-3 and TRBJ1-1, the complete variable domain is EAGVVQSPRYKIIEKKQPVAFWCNPISGHNTLYWYLQNLGQGPELLIRYENEEAVDDSQLPKDRFSAERLKGVDSTLKIQPAELGDSAVYLCASSLVSVRTEAFFGQGTRLTVV.

In its sample, this clone was seen a few times. The chain combines TRBV28 with TRBJ1-3; perhaps TRBD1 as D (5 bases). Germline CDR1 reads MDHEN; CDR2 reads SYDVKM. Trimming stripped 6 bases from V and 0 bases from J, with 12 bases between. CDR3 size: 15 residues. The CDR3 DNA follows: TGTGCCAGCAGCAGATGGGGCAGCTCTGGAAACACCATATATTTT. Translation gives CASSRWGSSGNTIYF.

The chain combines TRBV19 with TRBJ2-5; no clear D. Between the trimmed V and J ends, which lost 3 bases and 0 bases, there was a span of 5 bases. Germline-derived CDR1 and CDR2 are LNHDA and SQIVND (reference sequence). This CDR3 contains 13 residues. DNA of the CDR3: TGTGCCAGTAGTATGCCCAACCAAGAGACCCAGTACTTC. It encodes CASSMPNQETQYF.

By sample share, this clone is medium-sized. Other DNA sequences in this sample translate to the same CDR3. The V gene is TRBV19, the J gene TRBJ1-5; D may be TRBD1 (6 bases). Looked up from germline, CDR1 is LNHDA and CDR2 is SQIVND (reference sequence). V lost 5 bases and J 1 base, leaving 12 bases between the germline ends. This CDR3 is 15 amino acids long. This chain's CDR3 is CASSWGALSNQPQHF. The CDR3 nucleotides read TGTGCCAGTAGTTGGGGGGCACTAAGCAATCAGCCCCAGCATTTT.